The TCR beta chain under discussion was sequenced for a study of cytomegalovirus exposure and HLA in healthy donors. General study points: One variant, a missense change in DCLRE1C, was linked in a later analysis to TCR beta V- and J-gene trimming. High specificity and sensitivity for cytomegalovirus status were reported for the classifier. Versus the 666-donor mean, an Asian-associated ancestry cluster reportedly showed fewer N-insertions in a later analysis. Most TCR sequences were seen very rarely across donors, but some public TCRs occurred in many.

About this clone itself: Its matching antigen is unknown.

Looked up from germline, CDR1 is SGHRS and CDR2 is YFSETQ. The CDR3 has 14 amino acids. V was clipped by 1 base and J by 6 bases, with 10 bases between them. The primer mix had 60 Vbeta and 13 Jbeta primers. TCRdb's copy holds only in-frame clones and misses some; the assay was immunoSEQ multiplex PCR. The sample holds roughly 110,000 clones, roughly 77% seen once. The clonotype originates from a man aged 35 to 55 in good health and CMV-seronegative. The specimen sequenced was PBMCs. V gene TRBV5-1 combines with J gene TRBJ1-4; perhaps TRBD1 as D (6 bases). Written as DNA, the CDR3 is TGCGCCAGCAGCTTGCGGGACAACGATGAAAAACTGTTTTTT. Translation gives CASSLRDNDEKLFF.